This T cell receptor beta chain was retrieved from a study of PD-L1 blockade in urothelial cancer. Study-level background: The patients had undergone anywhere from 0 to 3 prior chemotherapy regimens.

The germline gives CDR1 SGHTA, CDR2 FQGNSA. The CDR3 sequence is 14 residues long. The V gene lost 4 bases and the J gene lost 0 bases, with 10 bases spanning the gap. Assay: immunoSEQ multiplex PCR; the TCRdb copy retains only in-frame clones and omits some. The sample contains roughly 49,000 clones, around 90% of which appear only once. Anywhere from 1 to 8 samples came from each patient, spanning pretreatment and on-treatment. The sequence derives from a man between 60 and 75 years old with urothelial cancer. V usage is TRBV7-2 and J usage is TRBJ2-7; D possibly corresponds to TRBD2 (6 bases). The source material was PBMCs, sampled around atezolizumab (anti-PD-L1) treatment. CDR3 DNA: TGTGCCAGCAGCTGGGGGGACCTCTCCTACGAGCAGTACTTC. This codes for CASSWGDLSYEQYF.